Sequencing of this T cell receptor (beta chain) was carried out in a study of T cell changes during pregnancy in multiple sclerosis. The V gene end was trimmed by 6 bases and the J gene end by 6 bases; junction bases not matched to a gene: 11. This CDR3 comprises 15 residues. Germline assignment: CDR1 MNHEY and CDR2 SMNVEV (reference sequence). Only in-frame clones appear in the TCRdb table, and some are missing; sequencing was by immunoSEQ multiplex PCR. This sample has approximately 50,000 clones; roughly 90% occur once, and the top ten carry roughly 0.4%. This TCR derives from a female donor with multiple sclerosis, enrolled in a pregnancy study. This chain joins TRBV27 and TRBJ1-2, with 9 bases aligning to TRBD1. This sample comprised CD4+ T cells from peripheral blood mononuclear cells, obtained after pregnancy. CDR3 nucleotides: TGTGCCAGCAGGCCCCTCGGGACAGGGAAAGATGGCTACACCTTC. It encodes CASRPLGTGKDGYTF.